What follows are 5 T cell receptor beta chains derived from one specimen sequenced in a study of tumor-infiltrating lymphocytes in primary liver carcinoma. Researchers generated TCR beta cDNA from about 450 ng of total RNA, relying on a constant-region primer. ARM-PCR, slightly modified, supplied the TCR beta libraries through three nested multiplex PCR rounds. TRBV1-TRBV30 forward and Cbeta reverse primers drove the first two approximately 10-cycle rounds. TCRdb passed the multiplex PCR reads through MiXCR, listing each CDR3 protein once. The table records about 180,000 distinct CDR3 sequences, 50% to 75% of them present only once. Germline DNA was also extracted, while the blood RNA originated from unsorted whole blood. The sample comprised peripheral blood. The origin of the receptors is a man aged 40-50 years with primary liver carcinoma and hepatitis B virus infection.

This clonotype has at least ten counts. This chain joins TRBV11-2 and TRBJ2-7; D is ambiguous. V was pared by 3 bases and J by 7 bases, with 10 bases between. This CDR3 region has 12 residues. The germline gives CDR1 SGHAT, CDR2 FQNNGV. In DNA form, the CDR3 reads TGTGCCAGCAGCTTCCCCCAGAGGGAGCAGTACTTC. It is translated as CASSFPQREQYF.

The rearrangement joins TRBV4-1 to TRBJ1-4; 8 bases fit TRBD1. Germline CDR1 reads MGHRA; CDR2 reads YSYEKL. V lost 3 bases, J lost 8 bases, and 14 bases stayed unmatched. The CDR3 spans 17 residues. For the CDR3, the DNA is TGCGCCAGCAGCCAGAGCACTAGTGGGACAGGTCAGGAAAAACTGTTTTTT. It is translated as CASSQSTSGTGQEKLFF.

CDR3 bases: TGCAGCGTTTATTCCGGGACAGGGATCCGCAATGAGCAGTTCTTC. This gives the protein CSVYSGTGIRNEQFF. The rearrangement uses TRBV29-1 and TRBJ2-1; 9 positions match TRBD1. Germline V gene data show CDR1 as SQVTM and CDR2 as ANQGSEA. J gave up 6 bases and V 5 bases, and 11 bases lay outside the gene matches. This CDR3 is built from 15 residues.

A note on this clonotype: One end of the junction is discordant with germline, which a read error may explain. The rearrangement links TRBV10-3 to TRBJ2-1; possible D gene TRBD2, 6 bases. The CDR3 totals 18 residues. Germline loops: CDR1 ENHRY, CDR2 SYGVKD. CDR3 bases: TGTGCCATCAGTGAGTCAGGCGGGACGGTTAGCTCCTACAATGATCAGTTCTTC. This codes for CAISESGGTVSSYNDQFF.

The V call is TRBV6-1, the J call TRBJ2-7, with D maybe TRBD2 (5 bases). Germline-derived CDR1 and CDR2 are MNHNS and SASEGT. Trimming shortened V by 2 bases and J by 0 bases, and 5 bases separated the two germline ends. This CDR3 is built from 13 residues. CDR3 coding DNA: TGTGCCAGCAGTGAACTAGCCTCCTACGAGCAGTACTTC. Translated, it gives CASSELASYEQYF.